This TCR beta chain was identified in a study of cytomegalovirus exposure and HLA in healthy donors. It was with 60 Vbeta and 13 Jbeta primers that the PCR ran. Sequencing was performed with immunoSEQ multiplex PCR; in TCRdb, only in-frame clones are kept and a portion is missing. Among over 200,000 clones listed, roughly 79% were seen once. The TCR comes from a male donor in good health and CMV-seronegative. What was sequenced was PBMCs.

The chain's CDR3 is CASSTPGQLHNEQFF. CDR3 nucleotide sequence: TGTGCCAGCAGCACCCCGGGACAGCTCCACAATGAGCAGTTCTTC. The V and J genes are TRBV7-2 and TRBJ2-1, with TRBD1 matching over 7 bases. V lost 5 bases and J lost 5; bases outside the gene matches: 9. CDR3 length: 15 residues. Per germline, CDR1 SGHTA and CDR2 FQGNSA.